The rows below give T cell receptor beta chains drawn from one sample of a study of regulatory T cells in long-lasting Graves disease. TCRdb re-called the multiplex PCR reads through MiXCR, storing one row per CDR3 protein. Seen here are 680,000 or so distinct CDR3 sequences, about 16% observed once, and the top ten hold 18%. These data were also filed under a second study, of T cells in Graves' hyperthyroidism and ophthalmopathy.

Sequences were derived from peripheral blood mononuclear cells (PBMCs), sampled at new diagnosis, from a patient treated with antithyroid drugs. These receptors came from a young woman with Graves disease. Each CDR3 is given with its conserved first and last residue. The D gene is left open where the match is weak. Expanded clones are given a class, and other clones once, few, many or no size at all.

V gene: TRBV6-5
CDR3 length: 16
D gene: NA
clone size: many
J gene: TRBJ1-5
CDR3 DNA: TGTGCCAGCAGTTACTCCGGACCGGGCGTGCGACAGCCCCAGCATTTT
CDR3 protein: CASSYSGPGVRQPQHF

V gene: TRBV12-3/TRBV12-4
CDR3 length: 15
D gene: NA
clone size: many
J gene: TRBJ1-2
CDR3 DNA: TGTGCCAGCAGTCCTTTCCCCAACAGGGTCGGTGGCTACACCTTC
CDR3 protein: CASSPFPNRVGGYTF

V gene: TRBV6-2/TRBV6-3
CDR3 length: 19
D gene: NA
clone size: NA
J gene: TRBJ2-6
CDR3 DNA: TGTGCCAGCAGTTCCGGCTCGGGCAGGCTGCCGACTGGGGCCAACGTCCTGACTTTC
CDR3 protein: CASSSGSGRLPTGANVLTF

V gene: TRBV12-3/TRBV12-4
CDR3 length: 15
D gene: TRBD1
clone size: many
J gene: TRBJ2-1
CDR3 DNA: TGTGCCAGCAGCCGGGGACAGGAGAAATACAATGAGCAGTTCTTC
CDR3 protein: CASSRGQEKYNEQFF

V gene: TRBV7-9
CDR3 length: 15
D gene: TRBD1
clone size: many
J gene: TRBJ1-2
CDR3 DNA: TGTGCCAGCAGCATAGACAGGGCTTCGGCTTCTGGCTACACCTTC
CDR3 protein: CASSIDRASASGYTF

V gene: TRBV10-3
CDR3 length: 17
D gene: NA
clone size: few
J gene: TRBJ1-2
CDR3 DNA: TGTGCCATCACGGAGAGGGTTCTTGAGTCTTCGGGAGATGGCTACACCTTC
CDR3 protein: CAITERVLESSGDGYTF

V gene: TRBV20-1
CDR3 length: 15
D gene: NA
clone size: NA
J gene: TRBJ2-4
CDR3 DNA: TGCAGTGCTCGGCTGGGGGAGACGGCCAAAAACATTCAGTACTTC
CDR3 protein: CSARLGETAKNIQYF

V gene: TRBV28
CDR3 length: 14
D gene: TRBD1
clone size: many
J gene: TRBJ2-7
CDR3 DNA: TGTGCCAGCAGATATCGACAGGGACCCTACGAGCAGTACTTC
CDR3 protein: CASRYRQGPYEQYF

V gene: TRBV7-3
CDR3 length: 15
D gene: NA
clone size: many
J gene: TRBJ1-6
CDR3 DNA: TGTGCCAGCAGCTTAAGGGCAGGGACGGGATCACCCCTCCACTTT
CDR3 protein: CASSLRAGTGSPLHF

V gene: TRBV27
CDR3 length: 13
D gene: NA
clone size: large
J gene: TRBJ2-4
CDR3 DNA: TGTGCCAGCAGTCCCGTCGCCAAAAACATTCAGTACTTC
CDR3 protein: CASSPVAKNIQYF

V gene: TRBV7-2
CDR3 length: 15
D gene: TRBD2
clone size: many
J gene: TRBJ2-1
CDR3 DNA: TGTGCCAGCAGCTCGAGTGCGGGAGGGTACAATGAGCAGTTCTTC
CDR3 protein: CASSSSAGGYNEQFF

V gene: TRBV6-5
CDR3 length: 17
D gene: TRBD1
clone size: many
J gene: TRBJ1-6
CDR3 DNA: TGTGCCAGCAGTTATACGAGGGACAGGGGGCCGAATTCACCCCTCCACTTT
CDR3 protein: CASSYTRDRGPNSPLHF

V gene: TRBV18
CDR3 length: 14
D gene: NA
clone size: few
J gene: TRBJ1-1
CDR3 DNA: TGTGCCAGCTCACCGTTTCCGGACCCCGGTGAAGCTTTCTTT
CDR3 protein: CASSPFPDPGEAFF

V gene: TRBV7-9
CDR3 length: 17
D gene: TRBD1
clone size: many
J gene: TRBJ1-2
CDR3 DNA: TGTGCCAGCAGCTTAGTGCTTACAGGGACAGCTTCCTATGGCTACACCTTC
CDR3 protein: CASSLVLTGTASYGYTF

V gene: TRBV29-1
CDR3 length: 12
D gene: NA
clone size: NA
J gene: TRBJ1-4
CDR3 DNA: TGCAGCGTTGAGGCCGGCGGGGAAAAACTGTTTTTT
CDR3 protein: CSVEAGGEKLFF

V gene: TRBV18
CDR3 length: 15
D gene: NA
clone size: NA
J gene: TRBJ2-7
CDR3 DNA: TGTGCCAGCTCTTCGAAGTGGGATACATCCTACGAGCAGTACTTC
CDR3 protein: CASSSKWDTSYEQYF

V gene: TRBV15
CDR3 length: 14
D gene: NA
clone size: many
J gene: TRBJ2-1
CDR3 DNA: TGTGCCACCAGCATGGGGGCCGGACACAATGAGCAGTTCTTC
CDR3 protein: CATSMGAGHNEQFF

V gene: TRBV6-1
CDR3 length: 17
D gene: NA
clone size: NA
J gene: TRBJ1-6
CDR3 DNA: TGTGCCAGCAGTACCCGGATAGGCCCCGATATTAATTCACCCCTCCACTTT
CDR3 protein: CASSTRIGPDINSPLHF

V gene: TRBV12-3/TRBV12-4
CDR3 length: 17
D gene: NA
clone size: few
J gene: TRBJ2-1
CDR3 DNA: TGTGCCAGCAGTTTTTTTCGGTCCGCTGACTCCTACAATGAGCAGTTCTTC
CDR3 protein: CASSFFRSADSYNEQFF

V gene: TRBV29-1
CDR3 length: 14
D gene: TRBD2
clone size: many
J gene: TRBJ2-2
CDR3 DNA: TGCAGCACCCGGACTAGCGGAGACACCGGGGAGCTGTTTTTT
CDR3 protein: CSTRTSGDTGELFF

V gene: TRBV12-3/TRBV12-4
CDR3 length: 14
D gene: NA
clone size: many
J gene: TRBJ1-2
CDR3 DNA: TGTGCCAGCAGTTTACCCAGGGTAAACTATGGCTACACCTTC
CDR3 protein: CASSLPRVNYGYTF

V gene: TRBV28
CDR3 length: 14
D gene: NA
clone size: many
J gene: TRBJ2-1
CDR3 DNA: TGTGCCAGCGGGTCGCCAGGGCAATACAATGAGCAGTTCTTC
CDR3 protein: CASGSPGQYNEQFF

V gene: TRBV18
CDR3 length: 14
D gene: NA
clone size: NA
J gene: TRBJ1-2
CDR3 DNA: TGTGCCAGCTCACCACGGGTTGCTGGGAGTGGCTACACCTTC
CDR3 protein: CASSPRVAGSGYTF

V gene: TRBV28
CDR3 length: 13
D gene: NA
clone size: many
J gene: TRBJ1-5
CDR3 DNA: TGTGCCAGCAGTTCAGCTAGCAATCAGCCCCAGCATTTT
CDR3 protein: CASSSASNQPQHF

V gene: TRBV6-2/TRBV6-3
CDR3 length: 14
D gene: NA
clone size: NA
J gene: TRBJ2-2
CDR3 DNA: TGTGCCAGCGATAACCACCCGAGCACCGGGGAGCTGTTTTTT
CDR3 protein: CASDNHPSTGELFF

V gene: TRBV6-1
CDR3 length: 15
D gene: NA
clone size: many
J gene: TRBJ1-4
CDR3 DNA: TGTGCCAGCAGTGAACTTGGGGCAGGTGCCCGAAAACTGTTTTTT
CDR3 protein: CASSELGAGARKLFF

V gene: TRBV20-1
CDR3 length: 14
D gene: TRBD1
clone size: many
J gene: TRBJ1-5
CDR3 DNA: TGCAGTGCTACCGGGACAGGGGGAAGGCAGCCCCAGCATTTT
CDR3 protein: CSATGTGGRQPQHF

V gene: TRBV19
CDR3 length: 14
D gene: TRBD2
clone size: NA
J gene: TRBJ2-2
CDR3 DNA: TGTGCCAGCCTACTAGCGGGGGACACCGGGGAGCTGTTTTTT
CDR3 protein: CASLLAGDTGELFF

V gene: TRBV2
CDR3 length: 13
D gene: NA
clone size: once
J gene: TRBJ1-2
CDR3 DNA: TGTGCCAGCAGTGCCGCAGGTGTATATGGCTACACCTTC
CDR3 protein: CASSAAGVYGYTF

V gene: TRBV29-1
CDR3 length: 12
D gene: NA
clone size: many
J gene: TRBJ2-7
CDR3 DNA: TGCAGCGTTGTTCGGGACAACTACGAGCAGTACTTC
CDR3 protein: CSVVRDNYEQYF

V gene: TRBV27
CDR3 length: 13
D gene: NA
clone size: NA
J gene: TRBJ2-7
CDR3 DNA: TGTGCCAGCACCTCACCCCCCGGGAGTACCCAGTACTTC
CDR3 protein: CASTSPPGSTQYF

V gene: TRBV11-1
CDR3 length: 16
D gene: TRBD2
clone size: many
J gene: TRBJ2-1
CDR3 DNA: TGTGCCAGCAGTTTTCTTGGACTAGCGGGCTTCAATGAGCAGTTCTTC
CDR3 protein: CASSFLGLAGFNEQFF

V gene: TRBV28
CDR3 length: 14
D gene: NA
clone size: many
J gene: TRBJ1-1
CDR3 DNA: TGTGCCAGCAGTTTAATCCCACCAACTGGGGGGGCTTTCTTT
CDR3 protein: CASSLIPPTGGAFF